The sequence of this TCR beta chain was determined in a study of T cells in Graves' hyperthyroidism and ophthalmopathy. Study at large: The initial diagnosis was the point when peripheral blood was collected, ahead of any treatment. Regarding the study as a whole: Appearing also in blood were most of the thyroid clonotypes expanded above 0.001.

RNA transcripts yielded amplified TCR beta CDR3 regions. The HTBI set primed first-round TCR CDR3 RT-PCR. TCRdb re-derived calls from the multiplex PCR reads in MiXCR, one entry per CDR3 protein. The table includes 300,000 to 500,000 distinct CDR3 sequences, over 13% detected once. The CDR3 loop spans 14 amino acids. V gave up 1 base and J gave up 6 bases; unmatched junction bases: 1. Germline CDR1 is MNHEY and CDR2 is SVGAGI. Turning to this clonotype: Its matching antigen is unknown. This may be a read error: a much more frequent sequence differs by one nucleotide.

Patients showing uncontrolled infection, other autoimmune disease, pregnancy or lactation were ineligible. Diagnoses rested on clinical symptoms, serum thyroxine and TRAb, thyroid ultrasound and orbital computed tomography. The chain links TRBV6-5 to TRBJ2-1, with 9 bases that match TRBD2. Sequencing was carried out using blood. The origin of this receptor is a middle-aged man with Graves' ophthalmopathy. The CDR3 reads CASSYLTSGNEQFF. CDR3 bases: TGTGCCAGCAGTTACTTGACTAGCGGCAATGAGCAGTTCTTC.